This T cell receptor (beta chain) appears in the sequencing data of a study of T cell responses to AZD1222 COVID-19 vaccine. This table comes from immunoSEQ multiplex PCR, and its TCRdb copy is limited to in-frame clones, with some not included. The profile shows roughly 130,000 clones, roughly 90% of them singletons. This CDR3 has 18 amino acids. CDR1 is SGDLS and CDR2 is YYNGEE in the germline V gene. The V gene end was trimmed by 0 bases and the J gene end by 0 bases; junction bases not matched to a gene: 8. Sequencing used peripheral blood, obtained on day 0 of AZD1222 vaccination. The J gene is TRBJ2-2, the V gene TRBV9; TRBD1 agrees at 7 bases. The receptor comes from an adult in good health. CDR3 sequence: CASSVDMGDRPNTGELFF. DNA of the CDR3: TGTGCCAGCAGCGTAGACATGGGGGACAGACCGAACACCGGGGAGCTGTTTTTT.